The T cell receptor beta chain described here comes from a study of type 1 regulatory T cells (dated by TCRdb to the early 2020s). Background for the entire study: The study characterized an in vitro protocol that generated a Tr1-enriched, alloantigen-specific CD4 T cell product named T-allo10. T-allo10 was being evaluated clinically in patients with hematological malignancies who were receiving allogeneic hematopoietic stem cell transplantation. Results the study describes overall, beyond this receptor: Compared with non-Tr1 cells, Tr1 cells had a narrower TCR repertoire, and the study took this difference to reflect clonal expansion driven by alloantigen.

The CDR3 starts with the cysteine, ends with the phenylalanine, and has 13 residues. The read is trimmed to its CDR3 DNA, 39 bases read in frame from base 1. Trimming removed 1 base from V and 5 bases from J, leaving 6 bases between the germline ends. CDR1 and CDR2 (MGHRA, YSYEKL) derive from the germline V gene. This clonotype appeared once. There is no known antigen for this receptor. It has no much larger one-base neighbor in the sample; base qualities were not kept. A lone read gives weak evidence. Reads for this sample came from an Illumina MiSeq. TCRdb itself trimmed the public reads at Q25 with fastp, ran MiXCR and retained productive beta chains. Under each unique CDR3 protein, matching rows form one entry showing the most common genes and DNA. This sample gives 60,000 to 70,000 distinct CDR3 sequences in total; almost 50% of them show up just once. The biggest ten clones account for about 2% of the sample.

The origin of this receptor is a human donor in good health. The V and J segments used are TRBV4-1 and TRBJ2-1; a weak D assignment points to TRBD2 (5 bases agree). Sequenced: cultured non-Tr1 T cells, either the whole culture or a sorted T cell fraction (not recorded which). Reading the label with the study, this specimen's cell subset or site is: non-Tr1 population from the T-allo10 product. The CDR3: CASSQGRDNEQFF. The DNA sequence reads TGCGCCAGCAGCCAAGGGCGGGACAATGAGCAGTTCTTC.